This T cell receptor beta chain was sequenced in a study of T cells in localized non-small cell lung cancer. Broader study findings: In uninvolved adjacent lung, T cell clonality reached its highest value, exceeding tumor. A single tumor region was sequenced, leaving heterogeneity possible. Patients showing higher blood T cell density tended to see longer overall survival.

Note on this clone: Its antigen is undetermined.

Deletions cut 1 base from V and 5 bases from J, with 15 bases between. The germline CDR1 and CDR2 sequences are MNHNS and SASEGT. This CDR3 contains 16 residues. Profiling relied on immunoSEQ multiplex PCR, and the TCRdb table lists in-frame clones only, not all of them. The data contain fewer than 50,000 clones, about 83% of them singletons. Sequences were derived from PBMCs, sampled before any cancer treatment. The source is a man aged 35 to 70 with stage II lung adenocarcinoma. The genes are TRBV6-1 and TRBJ2-1; D perhaps matches TRBD1 (6 bases). The CDR3 is CASSEGVGRGHNEQFF. The CDR3 DNA reads as TGTGCCAGCAGTGAAGGGGTAGGCAGGGGCCACAATGAGCAGTTCTTC.